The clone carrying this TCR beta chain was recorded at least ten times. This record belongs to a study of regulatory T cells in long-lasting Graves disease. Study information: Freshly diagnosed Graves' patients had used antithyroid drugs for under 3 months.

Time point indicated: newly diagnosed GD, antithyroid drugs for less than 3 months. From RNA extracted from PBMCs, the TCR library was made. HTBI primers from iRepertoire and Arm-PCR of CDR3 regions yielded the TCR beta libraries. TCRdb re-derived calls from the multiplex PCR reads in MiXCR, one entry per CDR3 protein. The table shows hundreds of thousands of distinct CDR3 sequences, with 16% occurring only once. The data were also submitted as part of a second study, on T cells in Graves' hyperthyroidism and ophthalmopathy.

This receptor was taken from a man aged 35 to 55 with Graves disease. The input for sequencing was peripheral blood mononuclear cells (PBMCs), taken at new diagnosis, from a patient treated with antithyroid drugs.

The CDR3 sequence: CASRDRWEKLFF. For the CDR3, the DNA is TGTGCCAGCAGGGACAGGTGGGAAAAACTGTTTTTT. The chain carries TRBV2 and TRBJ1-4; the match to TRBD1 covers 7 bases. The CDR3 runs to 12 residues. CDR1 SNHLY and CDR2 FYNNEI come from the germline V gene. The junction had 3 bases not matched to a gene; V was cut back by 6 bases and J by 8 bases.